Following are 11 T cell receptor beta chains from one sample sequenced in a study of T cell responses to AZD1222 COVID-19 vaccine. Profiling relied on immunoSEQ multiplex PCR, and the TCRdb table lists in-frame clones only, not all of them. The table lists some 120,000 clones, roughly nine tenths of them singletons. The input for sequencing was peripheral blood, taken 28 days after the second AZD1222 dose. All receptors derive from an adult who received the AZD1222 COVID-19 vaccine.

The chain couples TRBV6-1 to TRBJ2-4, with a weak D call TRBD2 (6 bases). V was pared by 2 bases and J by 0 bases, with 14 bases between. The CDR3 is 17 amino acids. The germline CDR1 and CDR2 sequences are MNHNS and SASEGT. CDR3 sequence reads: CASSENFVGLAKNIQYF. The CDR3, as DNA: TGTGCCAGCAGTGAAAATTTTGTGGGACTAGCCAAAAACATTCAGTACTTC.

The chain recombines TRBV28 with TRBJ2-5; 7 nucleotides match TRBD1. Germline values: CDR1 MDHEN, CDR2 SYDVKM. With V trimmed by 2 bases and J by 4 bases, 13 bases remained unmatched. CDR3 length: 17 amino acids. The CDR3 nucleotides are TGTGCCAGCAGTTTAGCTATTAGACAGGGTTCAGGAGAGACCCAGTACTTC. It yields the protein CASSLAIRQGSGETQYF.

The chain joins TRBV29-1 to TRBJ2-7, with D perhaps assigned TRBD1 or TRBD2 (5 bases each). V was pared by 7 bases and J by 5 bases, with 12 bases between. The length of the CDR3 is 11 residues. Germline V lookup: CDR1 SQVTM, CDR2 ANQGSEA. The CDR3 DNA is TGCAGCGGACGGGGACCCAACGAGCAGTACTTC. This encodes CSGRGPNEQYF.

The DNA for the CDR3 is TGTGCCAGCAGCTTGGACATACCTAGCTCTGGGGCCAACGTCCTGACTTTC. It codes for CASSLDIPSSGANVLTF. The rearrangement uses TRBV5-4 and TRBJ2-6; D is undetermined. Trimming stripped 0 bases from V and 0 bases from J, with 10 bases between. The CDR3 spans 17 residues. Looked up from germline, CDR1 is SGHNT and CDR2 is YYREEE (reference sequence).

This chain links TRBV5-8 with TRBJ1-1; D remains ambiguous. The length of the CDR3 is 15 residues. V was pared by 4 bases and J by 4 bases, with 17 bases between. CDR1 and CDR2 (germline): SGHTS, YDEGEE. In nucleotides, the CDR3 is TGTGCCAGCAGCCTGGCTTATGGAGATGGCACTGAAGCTTTCTTT. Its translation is CASSLAYGDGTEAFF.

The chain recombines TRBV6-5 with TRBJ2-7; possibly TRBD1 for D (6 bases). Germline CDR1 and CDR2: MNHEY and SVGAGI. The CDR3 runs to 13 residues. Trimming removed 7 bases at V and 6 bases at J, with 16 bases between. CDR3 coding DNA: TGTGCCAGCACCTTCACAGGGTCCCGCGAGCAGTACTTC. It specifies CASTFTGSREQYF.

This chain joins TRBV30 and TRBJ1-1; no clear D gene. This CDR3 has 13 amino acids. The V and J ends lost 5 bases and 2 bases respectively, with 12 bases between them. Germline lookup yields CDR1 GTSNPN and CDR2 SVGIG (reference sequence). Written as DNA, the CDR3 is TGTGCCTGGTCGCCGGACTATAACACTGAAGCTTTCTTT. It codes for CAWSPDYNTEAFF. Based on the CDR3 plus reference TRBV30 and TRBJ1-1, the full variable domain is SQTIHQWPATLVQPVGSPLSLECTVEGTSNPNLYWYRQAAGRGLQLLFYSVGIGQISSEVPQNLSASRPQDRQFILSSKKLLLSDSGFYLCAWSPDYNTEAFFGQGTRLTVV.

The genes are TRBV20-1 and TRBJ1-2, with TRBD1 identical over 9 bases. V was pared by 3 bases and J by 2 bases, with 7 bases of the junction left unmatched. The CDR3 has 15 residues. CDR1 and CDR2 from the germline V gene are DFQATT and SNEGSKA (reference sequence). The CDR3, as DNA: TGCAGTGCTAGTCCGCACGGACAGGGGAACTATGGCTACACCTTC. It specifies CSASPHGQGNYGYTF.

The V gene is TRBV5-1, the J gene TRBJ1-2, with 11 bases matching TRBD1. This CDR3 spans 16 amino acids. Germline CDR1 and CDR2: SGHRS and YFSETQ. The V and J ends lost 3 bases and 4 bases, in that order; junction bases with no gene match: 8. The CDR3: CASSSRTGGESYGYTF. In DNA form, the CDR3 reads TGCGCCAGCAGCTCGCGGACAGGGGGCGAAAGCTATGGCTACACCTTC.

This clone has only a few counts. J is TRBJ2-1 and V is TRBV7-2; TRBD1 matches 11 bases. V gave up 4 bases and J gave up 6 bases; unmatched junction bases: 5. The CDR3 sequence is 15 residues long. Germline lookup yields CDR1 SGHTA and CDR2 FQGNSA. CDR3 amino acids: CASSSWDRGTNEQFF. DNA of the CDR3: TGTGCCAGCAGCTCATGGGACAGGGGGACCAATGAGCAGTTCTTC.

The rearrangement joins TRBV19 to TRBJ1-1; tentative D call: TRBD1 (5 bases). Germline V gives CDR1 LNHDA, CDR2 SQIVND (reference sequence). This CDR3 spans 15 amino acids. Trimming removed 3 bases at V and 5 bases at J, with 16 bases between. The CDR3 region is CASSIWSRGRTEAFF. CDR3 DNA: TGTGCCAGTAGTATTTGGTCGCGGGGACGGACTGAAGCTTTCTTT.